This note documents a single TCR beta chain sequence. Its antigen is not identified. The authors incorporated unique molecular identifiers into the TCR beta cDNA libraries. Approximately 500,000 cDNA molecules were recovered from an input of about 0.9 to 10 million T cells. Using its own MiXCR run on the PCR reads, TCRdb lists one record per CDR3 protein. The sample has approximately 400,000 distinct CDR3 sequences, roughly 30% seen once; the top ten hold 13%. Trimming shortened V by 4 bases and J by 3 bases, and 8 bases separated the two germline ends. CDR1 is SEHNR, CDR2 FQNEAQ, per germline (reference sequence). This CDR3 comprises 13 residues. This sample stems from a study of post-analysis software for immune sequencing data. In the study overall: Relapsing-remitting, secondary progressive and progressive-relapsing multiple sclerosis were all included among the disease courses. Study outcomes and limitations: Relative to controls, patients with multiple sclerosis showed significantly lower normalized Chao1 diversity. Clustering by F measure revealed strong co-clustering among samples prepared together in one batch. Four or five TRBV segments, including TRBV5-6, TRBV5-1 and TRBV20-1, were more frequent in patients than controls.

Sequenced material: blood. The chain is built from TRBV7-9 and TRBJ2-3; no clear D. This receptor was taken from a girl aged 10 to 17 with multiple sclerosis. The CDR3 here is CASSSAVTDTQYF. The CDR3 DNA sequence: TGTGCCAGCAGCTCGGCGGTTACAGATACGCAGTATTTT.